The subject of this entry is one T cell receptor beta chain. Its antigen is not known. Unique molecular identifiers tagged the TCR beta cDNA libraries. Hundreds of thousands of cDNA molecules came from around 1 to 10 million T cells. TCRdb re-derived calls from the PCR reads in MiXCR, one entry per CDR3 protein. The sample consists of around 770,000 distinct CDR3 sequences, about 43% of them appearing once. This entry belongs to a study of post-analysis software for immune sequencing data. About the research overall: Both relapsing-remitting and secondary progressive multiple sclerosis featured among the disease courses, as did progressive-relapsing multiple sclerosis.

Study conclusions and caveats: When compared against controls, multiple sclerosis patients showed significantly lower normalized Chao1 diversity. Five or six TRBV segments, TRBV5-6, TRBV5-1 and TRBV20-1 among them, were found more frequent in patients than controls.

Looked up from germline, CDR1 is SGHRS and CDR2 is YFSETQ. V was clipped by 4 bases and J by 6 bases; unmatched bases: 9. The CDR3 is 15 residues long. The TCR comes from a girl aged 5-17 years with multiple sclerosis. J is TRBJ2-7 and V is TRBV5-1; 11 bases match TRBD2. Sequencing input: blood. CDR3 DNA sequence: TGCGCCAGCAGCCCTCGACTAGCGGGAACTCTCGAGCAGTACTTC. Its protein is CASSPRLAGTLEQYF.